The clone carrying this T cell receptor (beta chain) was counted at least ten times. These data originate in a study of T cell repertoires in cytomegalovirus infection. MiXCR, applied by TCRdb to the reads, yields one record per CDR3 protein. The sample comprises 250,000 to 350,000 distinct CDR3 sequences, 20% to 30% of which are singletons, and about 15% rests with the top ten. V gave up 3 bases and J gave up 2 bases, with 7 bases separating them. This CDR3 is 13 amino acids long. The germline CDR1 and CDR2 sequences are SGHAT and FQNNGV. This clonotype was sampled from a human donor in good health (CMV status not recorded). Some clones in this sample may be carry-over from other donors' samples. The sample consisted of PBMCs. The V and J genes are TRBV11-2 and TRBJ2-5; D unclear. The CDR3 DNA follows: TGTGCCAGCAGCTTGGGATATCAAGAGACCCAGTACTTC. It translates to CASSLGYQETQYF.